Listed below are T cell receptor beta chains from one sample, sequenced in a study of identical twins. TCRdb re-analysed the 5' RACE reads in MiXCR, keeping a single row per CDR3 protein. The table shows roughly 570,000 distinct CDR3 sequences, with approximately 10% occurring only once. The sample was also reused in another study, on yellow fever vaccine responses in identical twins.

Sequenced sample: PBMCs. The receptors here all came from a woman younger than 30 in good health. Both conserved end residues are part of each CDR3. The D gene is left open where the match is weak. Clone size, where shown, is once, few, many, or a class for clones that have expanded.

>15|TRBJ2-3|TRBV6-1|TRBD1|many
CASSLGTGGINTQYF
TGTGCCAGCAGTCTCGGGACAGGGGGCATAAATACGCAGTATTTT
>13|TRBJ2-5|TRBV30|-|few
CAWSVVEILTQYF
TGTGCCTGGAGTGTAGTGGAGATACTTACCCAGTACTTC
>16|TRBJ2-7|TRBV7-2|TRBD2|few
CASSLETSGGTYEQYF
TGTGCCAGCAGCTTAGAGACTAGCGGGGGAACCTACGAGCAGTACTTC
>15|TRBJ2-3|TRBV7-7|-|few
CASSLGGSASDTQYF
TGTGCTAGCAGCTTGGGGGGCTCGGCGTCAGATACGCAGTATTTT
>13|TRBJ2-1|TRBV2|-|-
CASKAGLVEEQFF
TGTGCCAGCAAGGCAGGGCTGGTGGAGGAGCAGTTCTTC
>21|TRBJ2-5|TRBV2|TRBD1|-
CASSRDRGQETRSTGSLAQYF
TGTGCCAGCAGTCGGGACAGGGGGCAAGAGACCCGAAGTACTGGGTCTCTTGCCCAGTACTTC
>12|TRBJ1-1|TRBV7-9|-|many
CASTPRDAEAFF
TGTGCCAGCACCCCCAGGGACGCTGAAGCTTTCTTT
>12|TRBJ2-7|TRBV12-3/TRBV12-4|-|many
CASRGYHYEQYF
TGTGCCAGCAGGGGGTATCATTACGAGCAGTACTTC
>17|TRBJ1-2|TRBV18|TRBD1|few
CASSPARDRGLGYGYTF
TGTGCCAGCTCACCAGCTCGGGACAGGGGGCTCGGCTATGGCTACACCTTC
>13|TRBJ1-1|TRBV30|-|-
CAWRKGQNTEAFF
TGTGCCTGGAGAAAGGGACAGAACACTGAAGCTTTCTTT
>13|TRBJ2-2|TRBV6-2/TRBV6-3|TRBD1|few
CASSWTGAGELFF
TGTGCCAGCAGTTGGACAGGGGCCGGGGAGCTGTTTTTT
>14|TRBJ2-7|TRBV27|-|-
CASSLRDGVYEQYF
TGTGCCAGCAGTTTACGGGACGGAGTCTACGAGCAGTACTTC
>15|TRBJ2-4|TRBV11-2|-|few
CASSLEGVNTNIQYF
TGTGCCAGCAGCTTAGAAGGGGTGAACACGAACATTCAGTACTTC
>15|TRBJ2-7|TRBV7-9|TRBD1|few
CASSLEGQGFYEQYF
TGTGCCAGCAGCTTAGAGGGACAGGGTTTTTACGAGCAGTACTTC
>13|TRBJ2-5|TRBV6-6|-|-
CASGRRERETQYF
TGTGCCAGCGGGAGAAGGGAACGAGAGACCCAGTACTTC
>15|TRBJ2-2|TRBV29-1|TRBD2|few
CSVGGLAGSTGELFF
TGCAGCGTGGGGGGACTAGCGGGAAGCACCGGGGAGCTGTTTTTT
>16|TRBJ2-3|TRBV4-1|TRBD2|few
CASRATSGVSTDTQYF
TGCGCCAGCAGGGCGACTAGCGGGGTTAGCACAGATACGCAGTATTTT
>15|TRBJ2-2|TRBV5-1|TRBD1|-
CASRRTGLNTGELFF
TGCGCCAGCAGACGGACAGGGTTGAACACCGGGGAGCTGTTTTTT
>12|TRBJ2-7|TRBV20-1|-|-
CSAIGSTYEQYF
TGCAGTGCTATCGGAAGTACCTACGAGCAGTACTTC
>12|TRBJ1-3|TRBV28|-|few
CASSSTGTGIYF
TGTGCCAGCAGTTCAACCGGTACAGGCATATATTTT
>15|TRBJ2-3|TRBV5-1|-|-
CASSLQGIGTDTQYF
TGCGCCAGCAGCCTTCAGGGGATCGGCACAGATACGCAGTATTTT
>14|TRBJ2-1|TRBV6-5|-|many
CASSYSRAGLEQFF
TGTGCCAGCAGTTACTCGAGAGCTGGGTTGGAGCAGTTCTTC
>15|TRBJ2-5|TRBV20-1|TRBD2|-
CSALEAGRDQETQYF
TGCAGTGCTCTCGAAGCGGGACGAGACCAAGAGACCCAGTACTTC
>12|TRBJ2-7|TRBV29-1|-|-
CSVPGANGEQYF
TGCAGCGTCCCAGGGGCAAATGGCGAGCAGTACTTC
>14|TRBJ2-1|TRBV20-1|TRBD2|many
CSARVGRVYNEQFF
TGCAGTGCTAGGGTCGGGAGGGTCTACAATGAGCAGTTCTTC
>15|TRBJ1-5|TRBV20-1|-|many
CSARDGARGGQPQHF
TGCAGTGCTAGAGATGGGGCCAGGGGCGGACAGCCCCAGCATTTT
>16|TRBJ2-3|TRBV2|TRBD2|few
CASSGTSGGARDTQYF
TGTGCCAGCAGTGGAACTAGCGGGGGGGCAAGAGATACGCAGTATTTT
>16|TRBJ2-1|TRBV27|TRBD2|many
CASSLVRLSGGDEQFF
TGTGCCAGCAGTCTCGTGAGACTTTCGGGAGGGGATGAGCAGTTCTTC
>17|TRBJ2-1|TRBV4-1|TRBD2|few
CASSPPRGEGPYNEQFF
TGCGCCAGCAGCCCCCCGCGAGGGGAGGGCCCCTACAATGAGCAGTTCTTC
>13|TRBJ2-7|TRBV4-2|-|few
CASSQVGGGEQYF
TGTGCCAGCAGCCAAGTTGGGGGTGGCGAGCAGTACTTC
>16|TRBJ2-3|TRBV5-6|-|few
CASSLFPPLDTDTQYF
TGTGCCAGCAGCTTGTTTCCCCCCCTAGACACAGATACGCAGTATTTT
>17|TRBJ2-1|TRBV4-1|TRBD2|few
CASSQAPGLGTYNEQFF
TGCGCCAGCAGCCAAGCTCCGGGACTAGGGACCTACAATGAGCAGTTCTTC
>18|TRBJ2-2|TRBV4-3|-|many
CASSQDPQRDGLGGELFF
TGCGCCAGCAGCCAAGACCCCCAGAGGGACGGCCTGGGCGGGGAGCTGTTTTTT
>16|TRBJ2-1|TRBV6-1|TRBD1|many
CASSIPGTGSYNEQFF
TGTGCCAGCAGTATTCCCGGGACAGGATCCTACAATGAGCAGTTCTTC
>15|TRBJ2-4|TRBV7-9|-|-
CASSSWSGGENIQYF
TGTGCCAGCTCCTCCTGGTCCGGGGGAGAAAACATTCAGTACTTC
>15|TRBJ2-5|TRBV7-2|-|-
CASSLKTGAQETQYF
TGTGCCAGCAGCCTCAAGACGGGAGCCCAAGAGACCCAGTACTTC
>13|TRBJ1-1|TRBV10-3|-|few
CAISGGTNTEAFF
TGTGCCATCTCCGGAGGGACGAACACTGAAGCTTTCTTT
>16|TRBJ1-2|TRBV3-1|-|many
CASSQDMAQGLYGYTF
TGTGCCAGCAGCCAAGATATGGCGCAGGGCCTCTATGGCTACACCTTC
>12|TRBJ1-2|TRBV28|-|few
CASSLSQGSYTF
TGTGCCAGCAGCTTGTCTCAGGGCAGCTACACCTTC
>12|TRBJ1-1|TRBV12-3/TRBV12-4|-|few
CASSFTDYEAFF
TGTGCCAGCAGTTTTACCGACTATGAAGCTTTCTTT
>13|TRBJ2-3|TRBV29-1|-|-
CSARPLFRDTQYF
TGCAGCGCCAGACCCTTATTCCGTGATACGCAGTATTTT
>16|TRBJ2-3|TRBV28|TRBD2|many
CASSFGAGGFTDTQYF
TGTGCCAGCAGTTTTGGGGCGGGAGGGTTCACAGATACGCAGTATTTT
>14|TRBJ2-7|TRBV5-1|-|few
CASSLVAVSYEQYF
TGCGCCAGCAGCTTGGTGGCTGTCTCCTACGAGCAGTACTTC
>16|TRBJ2-1|TRBV12-3/TRBV12-4|TRBD1|many
CASSQIRDRGGNEQFF
TGTGCCAGCAGTCAAATACGGGACAGGGGTGGGAATGAGCAGTTCTTC
>17|TRBJ2-2|TRBV7-8|TRBD1|many
CASSLARNRGAPGELFF
TGTGCCAGCAGCTTAGCTCGGAACAGGGGAGCACCTGGGGAGCTGTTTTTT